Listed below are T cell receptor beta chains from one sample, sequenced in a study of CD8 T cells in Susac syndrome. A single record per CDR3 protein comes from TCRdb applying MiXCR to the immunoSEQ multiplex PCR reads. Of 50,000 or so distinct CDR3 sequences in the sample, 85% to 95% were seen once. Material for sequencing was CD8+ T cells from PBMCs. Receptors were obtained from a human donor in good health. Both conserved end residues are part of each CDR3. The order of the fields is CDR3 DNA, CDR3 protein, V gene, CDR3 length, J gene, clone size, D gene. D genes are given only for firm matches. Expanded clones get a size class; other rows say once, few or many, or leave the size out.

cdr3_nt: TGCAGCGTTGTCGTCGCGGGCTGGGACTATGGCTACACCTTC; cdr3_aa: CSVVVAGWDYGYTF; v_call: TRBV29-1; cdr3_length: 14; j_call: TRBJ1-2; clone_size: .; d_call: .
cdr3_nt: TGTGCCAGCAGTTTCTTCAGGGGAGTGGACAATGAGCAGTTCTTC; cdr3_aa: CASSFFRGVDNEQFF; v_call: TRBV27; cdr3_length: 15; j_call: TRBJ2-1; clone_size: .; d_call: .
cdr3_nt: TGTGCCAGCAGTTGGGGACAGTCCCCCTCCTACGAGCAGTACTTC; cdr3_aa: CASSWGQSPSYEQYF; v_call: TRBV6-2/TRBV6-3; cdr3_length: 15; j_call: TRBJ2-7; clone_size: .; d_call: TRBD1
cdr3_nt: TGTGCCAGCAGCCTTGGGACTAGCGGGAGGGCCGCAGAGACCCAGTACTTC; cdr3_aa: CASSLGTSGRAAETQYF; v_call: TRBV28; cdr3_length: 17; j_call: TRBJ2-5; clone_size: .; d_call: TRBD2
cdr3_nt: TGCGCCAGCAGCCAAGTTTGGGGGGGGCCGACTAGCGGGAACACCGGGGAGCTGTTTTTT; cdr3_aa: CASSQVWGGPTSGNTGELFF; v_call: TRBV4-3; cdr3_length: 20; j_call: TRBJ2-2; clone_size: .; d_call: TRBD2
cdr3_nt: TGTGCCAGCAGTCCCCCGGGCGGGGGCAAAAACACTGAAGCTTTCTTT; cdr3_aa: CASSPPGGGKNTEAFF; v_call: TRBV7-9; cdr3_length: 16; j_call: TRBJ1-1; clone_size: .; d_call: .
cdr3_nt: TGCAGCGTTGAAGATCGGGACAGCCCGTTTTTGAATGAACTGTTTTTT; cdr3_aa: CSVEDRDSPFLNELFF; v_call: TRBV29-1; cdr3_length: 16; j_call: TRBJ1-4; clone_size: .; d_call: TRBD1
cdr3_nt: TGCAGCGTTAGCGATCACAGGGGCGAGCAGTACTTC; cdr3_aa: CSVSDHRGEQYF; v_call: TRBV29-1; cdr3_length: 12; j_call: TRBJ2-7; clone_size: once; d_call: TRBD1
cdr3_nt: TGTGCCAGCAGTCCCGGGCCAACCTACGAGCAGTACTTC; cdr3_aa: CASSPGPTYEQYF; v_call: TRBV6-1; cdr3_length: 13; j_call: TRBJ2-7; clone_size: few; d_call: .
cdr3_nt: TGTGCCAGCAGTTACGGAAACTACAATGAGCAGTTCTTC; cdr3_aa: CASSYGNYNEQFF; v_call: TRBV6-2/TRBV6-3; cdr3_length: 13; j_call: TRBJ2-1; clone_size: .; d_call: .
cdr3_nt: TGCAGCGTTGAGGCTGCAACTAATGAAAAACTGTTTTTT; cdr3_aa: CSVEAATNEKLFF; v_call: TRBV29-1; cdr3_length: 13; j_call: TRBJ1-4; clone_size: .; d_call: .
cdr3_nt: TGTGCCAGTAGTATGGCGGGTCCTTCCGAGCAGTACTTC; cdr3_aa: CASSMAGPSEQYF; v_call: TRBV19; cdr3_length: 13; j_call: TRBJ2-7; clone_size: few; d_call: .
cdr3_nt: TGTGCCAGCAGCTCGAAGGGGCGAAGCACCGGGGAGCTGTTTTTT; cdr3_aa: CASSSKGRSTGELFF; v_call: TRBV6-2/TRBV6-3; cdr3_length: 15; j_call: TRBJ2-2; clone_size: .; d_call: .
cdr3_nt: TGTGCCAGCAGCTTAGGGGCGGGCAGGGAGAGGGGTATGAACACTGAAGCTTTCTTT; cdr3_aa: CASSLGAGRERGMNTEAFF; v_call: TRBV11-2; cdr3_length: 19; j_call: TRBJ1-1; clone_size: .; d_call: .
cdr3_nt: TGCGCCAGCAGTCACCCAGGGACAGGCCGTAATCAGCCCCAGCATTTT; cdr3_aa: CASSHPGTGRNQPQHF; v_call: TRBV23-1; cdr3_length: 16; j_call: TRBJ1-5; clone_size: .; d_call: TRBD1
cdr3_nt: TGTGCCAGCAGTTATGCGGTTTACACTGAAGCTTTCTTT; cdr3_aa: CASSYAVYTEAFF; v_call: TRBV6-2/TRBV6-3; cdr3_length: 13; j_call: TRBJ1-1; clone_size: .; d_call: .
cdr3_nt: TGTGCCAGCAGGGCGGGGGCAGGGGGAGGCTACGAGCAGTACTTC; cdr3_aa: CASRAGAGGGYEQYF; v_call: TRBV7-6; cdr3_length: 15; j_call: TRBJ2-7; clone_size: .; d_call: .
cdr3_nt: TGTGCCAGCAGCACCCAGGGCAGGAAGGCTTTCTTT; cdr3_aa: CASSTQGRKAFF; v_call: TRBV27; cdr3_length: 12; j_call: TRBJ1-1; clone_size: .; d_call: .
cdr3_nt: TGCGCCAGCAGCTTACCCCGGGACAGGGGGCGGCAGGGTGAAGCTTTCTTT; cdr3_aa: CASSLPRDRGRQGEAFF; v_call: TRBV5-1; cdr3_length: 17; j_call: TRBJ1-1; clone_size: .; d_call: TRBD1
cdr3_nt: TGTGCCAGCAGCACCCGGACAGGGGTTAGCAATGAGCAGTTCTTC; cdr3_aa: CASSTRTGVSNEQFF; v_call: TRBV9; cdr3_length: 15; j_call: TRBJ2-1; clone_size: .; d_call: TRBD1
cdr3_nt: TGCAGCGTCCGACCCGGGACAGAACACAATGAGCAGTTCTTC; cdr3_aa: CSVRPGTEHNEQFF; v_call: TRBV29-1; cdr3_length: 14; j_call: TRBJ2-1; clone_size: .; d_call: TRBD1
cdr3_nt: TGTGCCACCAGGACCTTCTCTGGAAACACCATATATTTT; cdr3_aa: CATRTFSGNTIYF; v_call: TRBV27; cdr3_length: 13; j_call: TRBJ1-3; clone_size: .; d_call: .
cdr3_nt: TGTGCCAGCAGCACTATTAGCGGGAGCTCCTACAATGAGCAGTTCTTC; cdr3_aa: CASSTISGSSYNEQFF; v_call: TRBV16; cdr3_length: 16; j_call: TRBJ2-1; clone_size: .; d_call: TRBD2
cdr3_nt: TGTGCCAGCAGCTCACTAGCGGTACAAGAGACCCAGTACTTC; cdr3_aa: CASSSLAVQETQYF; v_call: TRBV6-1; cdr3_length: 14; j_call: TRBJ2-5; clone_size: .; d_call: TRBD2
cdr3_nt: TGCAGCGTCTCCCCTCAAAACCCCCGCTCCTACAATGAGCAGTTCTTC; cdr3_aa: CSVSPQNPRSYNEQFF; v_call: TRBV29-1; cdr3_length: 16; j_call: TRBJ2-1; clone_size: .; d_call: .
cdr3_nt: TGTGCCAGCAGTTTATCTAGCGGGGGCTCGCCCTACAATGAGCAGTTCTTC; cdr3_aa: CASSLSSGGSPYNEQFF; v_call: TRBV27; cdr3_length: 17; j_call: TRBJ2-1; clone_size: .; d_call: TRBD2
cdr3_nt: TGCGCCAGCAGCTTGTCTGTCTCCTACGAGCAGTACTTC; cdr3_aa: CASSLSVSYEQYF; v_call: TRBV5-1; cdr3_length: 13; j_call: TRBJ2-7; clone_size: .; d_call: .
cdr3_nt: TGTGCCAGCAGTCCATTCAACCCGGAAAATACGCAGTATTTT; cdr3_aa: CASSPFNPENTQYF; v_call: TRBV27; cdr3_length: 14; j_call: TRBJ2-3; clone_size: .; d_call: .
cdr3_nt: TGTGCCAGCAGTCAACCTACCTATAGCGGGGATTCCTACAATGAGCAGTTCTTC; cdr3_aa: CASSQPTYSGDSYNEQFF; v_call: TRBV2; cdr3_length: 18; j_call: TRBJ2-1; clone_size: .; d_call: TRBD2
cdr3_nt: TGCAGCGTTGAAGAGGGGGGCGCGGTCCTTAACTATGGCTACACCTTC; cdr3_aa: CSVEEGGAVLNYGYTF; v_call: TRBV29-1; cdr3_length: 16; j_call: TRBJ1-2; clone_size: .; d_call: .
cdr3_nt: TGTGCCACCAAGGGACAGCCGTCCTACAATGAGCAGTTCTTC; cdr3_aa: CATKGQPSYNEQFF; v_call: TRBV6-4; cdr3_length: 14; j_call: TRBJ2-1; clone_size: .; d_call: TRBD1
cdr3_nt: TGTGCCAGCAGCTTAATATCAGGAGAGGCGACCCAGTACTTC; cdr3_aa: CASSLISGEATQYF; v_call: TRBV11-2; cdr3_length: 14; j_call: TRBJ2-5; clone_size: .; d_call: .
cdr3_nt: TGTGCCAGCAGCGGGCTCGGGAGTCCCTACAATGAGCAGTTCTTC; cdr3_aa: CASSGLGSPYNEQFF; v_call: TRBV7-9; cdr3_length: 15; j_call: TRBJ2-1; clone_size: .; d_call: .
cdr3_nt: TGTGCCAGCAGCCAACTAGCGGGAGTCCACGAGCAGTACTTC; cdr3_aa: CASSQLAGVHEQYF; v_call: TRBV7-2; cdr3_length: 14; j_call: TRBJ2-7; clone_size: .; d_call: TRBD2
cdr3_nt: TGCAGTGCTAGAGATTCCGGCTGGGGGAGTGAAGCTTTCTTT; cdr3_aa: CSARDSGWGSEAFF; v_call: TRBV20-1; cdr3_length: 14; j_call: TRBJ1-1; clone_size: .; d_call: .
cdr3_nt: TGTGCCAGCAGCCACCCCGGATATGAGCAGTTCTTC; cdr3_aa: CASSHPGYEQFF; v_call: TRBV11-2; cdr3_length: 12; j_call: TRBJ2-1; clone_size: few; d_call: .